The table lists the clone carrying this T cell receptor (beta chain) with a few counts. Antigen specificity is unknown. Time point specified: patch test 1, 2 weeks after DPC sensitization. Regarding treatment: therapeutic diphenylcyclopropenone sensitization with weekly scalp DPC. The sample originates from a study of human T cells and chemical hapten exposure. Germline CDR1 is SQVTM and CDR2 is ANQGSEA. The CDR3 length is 13 residues. Deletions cut 8 bases from V and 1 base from J, with 13 bases between. Study-level points and caveats: Relative to control repertoires, expanded TCRs gave rise to significantly more large CDR3 similarity clusters.

Using its own MiXCR run on the RACE reads, TCRdb lists one record per CDR3 protein. Of approximately 80,000 distinct CDR3 sequences listed, approximately 11% were seen once; the top ten hold 4% to 5.5%. Sample: whole blood, taken in connection with sensitization to the hapten diphenylcyclopropenone (DPC). V and J are TRBV29-1 and TRBJ2-3; D might be TRBD2 (6 bases). The TCR comes from a woman between 45 and 65 years old with alopecia areata. Some clones in this sample may be carry-over from other donors' samples. The CDR3 sequence: CSSSASGTDTQYF. The CDR3 DNA reads TGCAGCTCGAGTGCTAGCGGCACAGATACGCAGTATTTT.